This T cell receptor beta chain is from a study of monozygotic twins with inflammatory bowel disease. Findings and limits, study-wide: Clonotype overlap with others was lower in IBD patients than in healthy twins, a difference that was greatest with disease activity.

The germline CDR1 and CDR2 sequences are SGHRS and YFSETQ. This CDR3 comprises 13 residues. Following a re-call of the 5' RACE reads, TCRdb has one entry per CDR3 protein and lacks DNA. The repertoire table contains roughly 330,000 distinct CDR3 sequences. Remarks on this clonotype: The antigen is not known.

The TCR was taken from a human donor with ulcerative colitis or Crohn's disease, or a healthy co-twin of an affected twin (not recorded which). The rearrangement joins TRBV5-1 to TRBJ2-1; TCRdb reports TRBD1, a call that lacks DNA to check it against. The material sequenced was blood. CDR3 protein: CASMRSLRDEQFF.